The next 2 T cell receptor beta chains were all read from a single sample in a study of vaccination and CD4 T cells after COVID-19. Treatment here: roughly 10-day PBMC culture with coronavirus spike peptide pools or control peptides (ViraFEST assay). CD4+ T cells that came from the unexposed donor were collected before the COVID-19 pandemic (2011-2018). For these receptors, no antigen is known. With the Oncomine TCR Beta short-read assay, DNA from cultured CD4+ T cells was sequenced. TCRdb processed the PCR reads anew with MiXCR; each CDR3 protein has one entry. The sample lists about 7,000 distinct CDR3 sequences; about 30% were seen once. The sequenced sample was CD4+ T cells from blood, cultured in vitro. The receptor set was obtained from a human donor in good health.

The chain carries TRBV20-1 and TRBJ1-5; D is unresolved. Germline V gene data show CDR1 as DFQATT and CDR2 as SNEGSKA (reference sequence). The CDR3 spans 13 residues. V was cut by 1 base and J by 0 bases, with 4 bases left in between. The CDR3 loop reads CSARGVSNQPQHF. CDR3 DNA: TGCAGTGCTAGAGGGGTTAGCAATCAGCCCCAGCATTTT.

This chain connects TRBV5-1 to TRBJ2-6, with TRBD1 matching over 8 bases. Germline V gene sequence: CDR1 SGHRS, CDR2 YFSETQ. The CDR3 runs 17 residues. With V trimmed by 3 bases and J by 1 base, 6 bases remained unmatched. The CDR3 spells CASSSGQDTSGANVLTF. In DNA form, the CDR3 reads TGCGCCAGCAGCTCGGGACAGGATACTTCTGGGGCCAACGTCCTGACTTTC.